The rows below give T cell receptor beta chains drawn from one sample of a study of T cell responses to AZD1222 COVID-19 vaccine. Profiled with immunoSEQ multiplex PCR; TCRdb holds only in-frame clones, not every one. The sample lists 95,000 to 150,000 clones; just over 90% were seen once. Sequencing was performed on peripheral blood, taken 28 days after the second AZD1222 dose. Receptors originate from an adult who received the AZD1222 COVID-19 vaccine. Each CDR3 is given with its conserved first and last residue. A D gene is named only where the DNA matches it firmly. Not all rows give a size; the values are once, few, many and, for expanded clones, a class.

j_call: TRBJ2-3
d_call: -
clone_size: few
v_call: TRBV7-9
cdr3_length: 13
cdr3_aa: CASSPLADASVFF
cdr3_nt: TGTGCCAGCAGCCCCCTCGCCGATGCCTCCGTTTTCTTT

j_call: TRBJ1-2
d_call: TRBD1
clone_size: -
v_call: TRBV7-9
cdr3_length: 13
cdr3_aa: CASSVITGAGYTF
cdr3_nt: TGTGCCAGCAGCGTGATCACAGGGGCCGGCTACACCTTC

j_call: TRBJ1-4
d_call: -
clone_size: few
v_call: TRBV3-1/TRBV3-2
cdr3_length: 15
cdr3_aa: CASSPNRATNEKLFF
cdr3_nt: TGTGCCAGCAGCCCCAACAGGGCAACTAATGAAAAACTGTTTTTT

j_call: TRBJ1-2
d_call: -
clone_size: -
v_call: TRBV7-8
cdr3_length: 14
cdr3_aa: CASSTQVESDGYTF
cdr3_nt: TGTGCCAGCAGCACCCAAGTTGAGAGTGATGGCTACACCTTC

j_call: TRBJ2-3
d_call: -
clone_size: -
v_call: TRBV7-8
cdr3_length: 15
cdr3_aa: CASSLEVRGTDTQYF
cdr3_nt: TGTGCCAGCAGCTTAGAGGTACGGGGCACAGATACGCAGTATTTT

j_call: TRBJ1-2
d_call: -
clone_size: -
v_call: TRBV6-2/TRBV6-3
cdr3_length: 14
cdr3_aa: CASSTTDRGYGYTF
cdr3_nt: TGTGCCAGCAGTACAACGGACAGAGGCTATGGCTACACCTTC

j_call: TRBJ2-2
d_call: -
clone_size: -
v_call: TRBV7-9
cdr3_length: 15
cdr3_aa: CASSLFMGNTGELFF
cdr3_nt: TGTGCCAGCAGCTTATTTATGGGGAACACCGGGGAGCTGTTTTTT

j_call: TRBJ1-5
d_call: TRBD1
clone_size: -
v_call: TRBV4-1
cdr3_length: 16
cdr3_aa: CASSVRTGVVNQPQHF
cdr3_nt: TGCGCCAGCAGCGTTAGGACAGGGGTGGTTAATCAGCCCCAGCATTTT

j_call: TRBJ2-7
d_call: -
clone_size: -
v_call: TRBV7-3
cdr3_length: 13
cdr3_aa: CASSLTAGYEQYF
cdr3_nt: TGTGCCAGCAGCTTAACGGCCGGCTACGAGCAGTACTTC

j_call: TRBJ1-1
d_call: -
clone_size: -
v_call: TRBV7-9
cdr3_length: 15
cdr3_aa: CASSLYREGNTEAFF
cdr3_nt: TGTGCCAGCAGCTTGTACAGGGAAGGGAACACTGAAGCTTTCTTT

j_call: TRBJ1-5
d_call: -
clone_size: once
v_call: TRBV10-3
cdr3_length: 13
cdr3_aa: CAIRSDGDQPQHF
cdr3_nt: TGTGCCATCAGGTCGGACGGGGATCAGCCCCAGCATTTT

j_call: TRBJ2-4
d_call: TRBD2
clone_size: -
v_call: TRBV19
cdr3_length: 14
cdr3_aa: CATDPAGVGNIQYF
cdr3_nt: TGTGCCACTGACCCGGCGGGGGTGGGAAACATTCAGTACTTC

j_call: TRBJ2-7
d_call: -
clone_size: few
v_call: TRBV7-6
cdr3_length: 14
cdr3_aa: CASSLYGSSYEQYF
cdr3_nt: TGTGCCAGCAGCTTATACGGGAGCTCCTACGAGCAGTACTTC

j_call: TRBJ2-2
d_call: -
clone_size: -
v_call: TRBV4-2
cdr3_length: 13
cdr3_aa: CASSPRDGGELFF
cdr3_nt: TGTGCCAGCAGCCCTCGTGACGGGGGGGAGCTGTTTTTT

j_call: TRBJ2-2
d_call: TRBD1
clone_size: -
v_call: TRBV29-1
cdr3_length: 17
cdr3_aa: CSVGSLTGERNTGELFF
cdr3_nt: TGCAGCGTGGGGTCTCTCACAGGGGAACGGAACACCGGGGAGCTGTTTTTT

j_call: TRBJ2-1
d_call: TRBD2
clone_size: -
v_call: TRBV18
cdr3_length: 16
cdr3_aa: CASSPRTSGDHNEQFF
cdr3_nt: TGTGCCAGCTCACCAAGGACTAGCGGGGACCACAATGAGCAGTTCTTC

j_call: TRBJ2-7
d_call: -
clone_size: -
v_call: TRBV5-1
cdr3_length: 15
cdr3_aa: CASSMGPGLSDEQYF
cdr3_nt: TGCGCCAGCAGTATGGGGCCGGGACTTTCCGACGAGCAGTACTTC

j_call: TRBJ1-1
d_call: -
clone_size: -
v_call: TRBV6-5
cdr3_length: 13
cdr3_aa: CASSYPGSTEAFF
cdr3_nt: TGTGCCAGCAGTTACCCGGGTTCCACTGAAGCTTTCTTT